The next 23 T cell receptor beta chains were all read from a single sample in a study of blood T cell repertoires in COVID-19. Measured with immunoSEQ multiplex PCR; TCRdb has only the in-frame clones, and not every one. The profile shows 140,000 to 150,000 clones, more than 75% of them singletons. The sequencing sample was made of PBMCs or T cells enriched from blood (not recorded which). The receptors were gathered from a woman aged 30 to 39 with acute COVID-19.

The chain has TRBV29-1 and TRBJ2-7; 10 positions agree with TRBD2. CDR1 and CDR2 from the germline V gene are SQVTM and ANQGSEA. The CDR3 sequence is 15 residues long. The V segment lost 0 bases and the J segment 4 bases; nucleotides outside the gene matches: 6. The CDR3 nucleotides read TGCAGCGTTGAAGATCGGTCTAGCGGGGGATACGAGCAGTACTTC. Protein sequence: CSVEDRSSGGYEQYF.

This rearrangement joins TRBV4-3 to TRBJ2-7; TRBD2 matches 8 bases. Trimming removed 4 bases from V and 3 bases from J; junction bases left unmatched: 8. From germline, CDR1 is LGHNA and CDR2 YSLEER. This CDR3 region has 15 residues. The CDR3 sequence is CASSRGVAGLYEQYF. The DNA for the CDR3 is TGCGCCAGCAGCCGTGGGGTAGCGGGACTCTACGAGCAGTACTTC.

The rearrangement uses TRBV15 and TRBJ2-5; 8 nucleotides match TRBD2. Germline V CDR1 and CDR2: LNHNV, YYDKDF (reference sequence). Trimming at V came to 2 bases and at J to 2 bases, leaving 4 bases not matched to a gene. The CDR3 totals 15 residues. The CDR3 loop reads CATSRPKRGQETQYF. In DNA form, the CDR3 reads TGTGCCACCAGCAGACCAAAGCGGGGGCAAGAGACCCAGTACTTC.

The rearrangement uses TRBV28 and TRBJ2-7; 8 nucleotides align to TRBD2. The CDR3 is made up of 14 amino acids. Germline V gene lookup returns CDR1 MDHEN and CDR2 SYDVKM. Losses at the gene ends were 2 bases for V and 2 bases for J; bases not matched to a gene: 2. CDR3 residues: CASSLQGLAYEQYF. For the CDR3, the DNA is TGTGCCAGCAGTTTACAGGGACTAGCCTACGAGCAGTACTTC.

This chain connects TRBV28 to TRBJ1-5, with D maybe TRBD1 (5 bases). Germline V gene sequence: CDR1 MDHEN, CDR2 SYDVKM. CDR3 length: 15 residues. Deletions cut 3 bases from V and 4 bases from J, with 13 bases between. The CDR3 sequence is CASSLGGVGNQPQHF. The CDR3 region has the DNA TGTGCCAGCAGTTTGGGGGGAGTCGGGAATCAGCCCCAGCATTTT.

This clone has just one count. The V gene is TRBV28, the J gene TRBJ2-7; a weak D match, TRBD2 (6 bases). The V end lost 6 bases, the J end lost 6 bases, and 21 bases lay between the germline ends. The CDR3 has 15 residues. The germline CDR1 and CDR2 sequences are MDHEN and SYDVKM. The chain's CDR3 is CASSPEGLVSSEQYF. As DNA, the CDR3 is TGTGCCAGCAGCCCGGAGGGCCTAGTTAGCAGCGAGCAGTACTTC.

This rearrangement joins TRBV28 to TRBJ2-2; D ambiguous. CDR1 and CDR2 (germline): MDHEN, SYDVKM. The CDR3 covers 14 residues. The V gene lost 1 base and the J gene lost 1 base, with 4 bases spanning the gap. CDR3 residues: CASSLSGNTGELFF. CDR3 sequence (DNA): TGTGCCAGCAGTTTATCAGGGAACACCGGGGAGCTGTTTTTT.

This chain links TRBV27 with TRBJ2-2; 11 nucleotides line up with TRBD2. Trimming cost V 7 bases and J 0 bases; bases outside gene matches: 4. The CDR3 spans 16 residues. Germline V gives CDR1 MNHEY, CDR2 SMNVEV (reference sequence). The CDR3 loop is CASTLAGASNTGELFF. CDR3 nucleotides: TGTGCCAGCACACTAGCGGGAGCTTCGAACACCGGGGAGCTGTTTTTT.

The chain employs TRBV12-5 and TRBJ2-1, with 10 positions matching TRBD2. Germline-derived CDR1 and CDR2 are LGHNT and FRNRAP. The CDR3 loop spans 14 amino acids. J lost 6 bases, V lost 7 bases, and 6 bases had no gene match. The CDR3 region has the DNA TGTGCTAGTGCCACAGCGGGAGGGGGCAATGAGCAGTTCTTC. Translating it yields CASATAGGGNEQFF.

CDR3 sequence: CASSSRTGVPEAFF. The CDR3 DNA reads TGTGCCAGCAGCTCTCGTACGGGGGTTCCTGAAGCTTTCTTT. V usage is TRBV7-2 and J usage is TRBJ1-1; D possibly corresponds to TRBD1 (5 bases). This CDR3 region has 14 residues. The germline CDR1 and CDR2 sequences are SGHTA and FQGNSA. Trimming pared 4 bases from V and 6 bases from J, leaving 15 bases between.

The table lists this clone with a few counts. The chain employs TRBV25-1 and TRBJ2-7; no firm D call. Germline V gene data show CDR1 as MGHDK and CDR2 as SYGVNS. This CDR3 comprises 13 residues. V lost 2 bases, J lost 2 bases, and 7 bases lay in between. DNA for the CDR3: TGTGCCAGCAGTGAACACAACCCCTACGAGCAGTACTTC. Its protein is CASSEHNPYEQYF.

Regarding this clone: The junction shows a germline mismatch at one end, possibly a read error. J is TRBJ2-5 and V is TRBV7-3; 7 bases match TRBD2. Germline values: CDR1 SGHTA, CDR2 FQGTGA. This CDR3 spans 13 amino acids. Written as DNA, the CDR3 is TGTGCCAGCAGCTTAATGGCGGGAGAGGCCCAGTACTTC. Its translation is CASSLMAGEAQYF.

The chain has TRBV18 and TRBJ2-1; D is uncertain. This CDR3 comprises 14 residues. Germline CDR1 and CDR2: KGHSH and LQKENI. V dropped 5 bases and J dropped 4 bases, with 12 bases sitting between them. Written as DNA, the CDR3 is TGTGCCAGCTCAGAAGGAGACGGTTACAATGAGCAGTTCTTC. Amino acids: CASSEGDGYNEQFF.

The rearrangement links TRBV27 to TRBJ1-5; 8 bases agree with TRBD1. The CDR3 runs 14 residues. Germline loops: CDR1 MNHEY, CDR2 SMNVEV (reference sequence). With 8 bases clipped from V and 2 bases from J, the junction kept 5 bases outside the gene matches. CDR3 DNA: TGTGCCAGCGCGGACAGGGCTGGCAATCAGCCCCAGCATTTT. Protein sequence: CASADRAGNQPQHF.

The chain uses TRBV11-2 and TRBJ1-1; D might be TRBD1 (5 bases). Germline assignment: CDR1 SGHAT and CDR2 FQNNGV. The CDR3 is 14 amino acids. Trimming took off 1 base at V and 6 bases at J, with 12 bases between the two ends. The CDR3 here is CASSLVIQGPEAFF. DNA for the CDR3: TGTGCCAGCAGCTTAGTGATCCAGGGCCCTGAAGCTTTCTTT.

The gene calls are TRBV7-3 and TRBJ2-3; 8 bases line up with TRBD2. Germline trimming cut 6 bases from V and 0 bases from J; bases unmatched to any gene: 11. CDR3 length: 17 residues. CDR1 and CDR2 from the germline V gene are SGHTA and FQGTGA. For the CDR3, the DNA is TGTGCCAGCAGTATCTCGCCGGGACTAGGGAGCACAGATACGCAGTATTTT. This sequence encodes CASSISPGLGSTDTQYF.

The chain recombines TRBV4-1 with TRBJ1-1, with 7 bases that match TRBD1. The CDR3 is 17 amino acids. Per the germline V gene, CDR1 is MGHRA and CDR2 is YSYEKL. V lost 0 bases to trimming and J lost 0 bases; unmatched junction nucleotides: 7. The CDR3: CASSQEGTELMNTEAFF. In DNA form, the CDR3 reads TGCGCCAGCAGCCAAGAAGGGACAGAGTTAATGAACACTGAAGCTTTCTTT.

The chain uses TRBV9 and TRBJ2-3; 7 bases match TRBD2. The CDR3 has 16 amino acids. Germline V gene sequence: CDR1 SGDLS, CDR2 YYNGEE. The ends lost 3 bases at V and 7 bases at J; junction bases unmatched: 14. The CDR3 DNA reads TGTGCCAGCAGCGGTATAACGGGAGGCGCCGTGCATACGCAGTATTTT. It encodes CASSGITGGAVHTQYF.

The rearrangement links TRBV18 to TRBJ1-3; 9 bases map to TRBD1. This CDR3 region has 18 residues. The germline CDR1 and CDR2 sequences are KGHSH and LQKENI. The junction had 16 bases not matched to a gene; V was cut back by 6 bases and J by 4 bases. Here the CDR3 DNA reads TGTGCCAGCTCGCCTCAGCCGGGACAGGGAGCATCCGGAAACACCATATATTTT. Amino acids: CASSPQPGQGASGNTIYF.

The chain links TRBV7-9 to TRBJ1-1; no firm D call. The length of the CDR3 is 13 residues. Germline values: CDR1 SEHNR, CDR2 FQNEAQ (reference sequence). Trimming stripped 6 bases from V and 0 bases from J, with 8 bases between. DNA of the CDR3: TGTGCCAGCAGGGCGGCGGTGAACACTGAAGCTTTCTTT. As protein: CASRAAVNTEAFF.

The V gene is TRBV30, the J gene TRBJ1-2; 7 bases map to TRBD1. J gave up 3 bases and V 3 bases, and 4 bases lay outside the gene matches. The CDR3 totals 13 residues. CDR1 GTSNPN and CDR2 SVGIG come from the germline V gene (reference sequence). In DNA form, the CDR3 reads TGTGCCTGGAGCGATGGGACAGACTATGGCTACACCTTC. It specifies CAWSDGTDYGYTF. Full variable domain (rest looked up from reference TRBV30 and TRBJ1-2): SQTIHQWPATLVQPVGSPLSLECTVEGTSNPNLYWYRQAAGRGLQLLFYSVGIGQISSEVPQNLSASRPQDRQFILSSKKLLLSDSGFYLCAWSDGTDYGYTFGSGTRLTVV.

A remark on this clone: Distinct nucleotide sequences in the sample also encode this CDR3. The gene calls are TRBV28 and TRBJ1-2; D is undetermined. The V gene's germline CDR1 is MDHEN and CDR2 SYDVKM. V dropped 3 bases and J dropped 5 bases, with 7 bases sitting between them. The CDR3 consists of 12 residues. Here the CDR3 DNA reads TGTGCCAGCAGTTTGGCTTCGTATGGCTACACCTTC. The encoded protein is CASSLASYGYTF.

The gene calls are TRBV7-9 and TRBJ1-1; 12 bases fit TRBD1. Germline V gene data show CDR1 as SEHNR and CDR2 as FQNEAQ (reference sequence). This CDR3 region has 14 residues. Trimming cost V 5 bases and J 11 bases; bases outside gene matches: 9. The CDR3 spells CASSPGTGGLGAFF. The CDR3 DNA is TGTGCCAGCAGCCCCGGGACAGGGGGCTTGGGGGCTTTCTTT.